These T cell receptor beta chains were read from a single sample in a study of T cells in Graves' hyperthyroidism and ophthalmopathy. TCRdb processed the multiplex PCR reads anew with MiXCR; each CDR3 protein has one entry. The sample yields 500,000 to 800,000 distinct CDR3 sequences, roughly 45% seen once. Specimen: peripheral blood or thyroid tissue (not recorded which). All receptors derive from an adult man with Graves' disease, either hyperthyroidism or ophthalmopathy (not recorded which). CDR3s include the opening cysteine and the closing phenylalanine or tryptophan. A D gene is named only where the DNA matches it firmly. Not all rows give a size; the values are once, few, many and, for expanded clones, a class.

j_call d_call clone_size v_call cdr3_nt cdr3_aa
TRBJ1-3 . many TRBV25-1 TGTGCCAGCAGTGAAAGGGCCAACAGGGCTGGAAACACCATATATTTT CASSERANRAGNTIYF
TRBJ2-2 . few TRBV12-3/TRBV12-4 TGTGCCAGCAGTTCCCTTAGGGTCGGGGAGCTGTTTTTT CASSSLRVGELFF
TRBJ1-1 . many TRBV6-1 TGTGCCAGCAGTGGTAGGCAGAACACTGAAGCTTTCTTT CASSGRQNTEAFF
TRBJ1-5 . many TRBV7-2 TGTGCCAGCAGCTTAGTTGGTTACAATCAGCCCCAGCATTTT CASSLVGYNQPQHF
TRBJ2-5 . . TRBV15 TGTGCCACCAGCGGGAGATTCGAGACCCAGTACTTC CATSGRFETQYF
TRBJ2-5 . . TRBV6-1 TGTGCCAGCAGTAATAGACGGGGGCCCCGGGGAGAGACCCAGTACTTC CASSNRRGPRGETQYF
TRBJ1-3 . few TRBV11-2 TGTGCCAGCAGCTTAGTGTCCAGGGACGGAAACACCATATATTTT CASSLVSRDGNTIYF
TRBJ1-1 TRBD1 many TRBV29-1 TGCAGCGTCCGGACAGGGGGAGGCACTGAAGCTTTCTTT CSVRTGGGTEAFF
TRBJ1-3 . few TRBV14 TGTGCCAGCAGCCGCAGGACAGTTTCTGGAAACACCATATATTTT CASSRRTVSGNTIYF
TRBJ2-5 TRBD1 few TRBV24-1 TGTGCCACCAGTGATTCCACATGGACAGGGGAGGAGACCCAGTACTTC CATSDSTWTGEETQYF
TRBJ1-1 . many TRBV14 TGTGCCAGCAGAAGCCTTTCCTTCGAAGCTTTCTTT CASRSLSFEAFF
TRBJ1-6 . many TRBV9 TGTGCCAGCAGCGCTTTGGGTGGGGATTCACCCCTCCACTTT CASSALGGDSPLHF
TRBJ2-2 . many TRBV7-8 TGTGCCAGCAGCTTACAGGGCTCGAACACCGGGGAGCTGTTTTTT CASSLQGSNTGELFF
TRBJ1-5 TRBD1 many TRBV15 TGTGCCACCAGCAGAGATGGAGCGACAGGGGTTCAGCCCCAGCATTTT CATSRDGATGVQPQHF
TRBJ1-1 . few TRBV6-1 TGTGCCAGCAGGCTAGGACAGCAGAACACTGAAGCTTTCTTT CASRLGQQNTEAFF
TRBJ1-4 . few TRBV20-1 TGCAGTGCTACCCGAGAAAATGAAAAACTGTTTTTT CSATRENEKLFF
TRBJ1-5 TRBD1 few TRBV7-8 TGTGCCAGCAGCTTAGAGCGTCCGTGGAGGGGGCCGCAATTTGTGCCCCAGCATTTT CASSLERPWRGPQFVPQHF
TRBJ1-1 . many TRBV7-9 TGTGCCAGCAGCTTGGGGCTTGAAGCTTTCTTT CASSLGLEAFF
TRBJ2-7 . few TRBV12-3/TRBV12-4 TGTGCCAGCAGTCGACCAGCGGGACAGGCCCCATCCTACGAGCAGTACTTC CASSRPAGQAPSYEQYF
TRBJ1-2 . many TRBV5-1 TGCGCCAGCAGCTTGTTGGGGGGCTCGAATGGCTACACCTTC CASSLLGGSNGYTF
TRBJ1-2 . . TRBV20-1 TGCAGTGCTAAACCTACGGAAGACTATGGCTACACCTTC CSAKPTEDYGYTF
TRBJ1-4 . many TRBV12-3/TRBV12-4 TGTGCCAGCAGTTTTAGGGGTGAAAAACTGTTTTTT CASSFRGEKLFF
TRBJ1-3 . . TRBV29-1 . CSVAGFGNTIYFGDTIYF
TRBJ2-6 TRBD1 . TRBV20-1 TGCAGTGCGGGAGTCCGGGACAGATCTCTGGTGGCCAACGTCCTGACTTTC CSAGVRDRSLVANVLTF
TRBJ2-7 TRBD2 . TRBV11-2 TGTGCCAGCAGCTTAAGCCAACGGGGGACTAGCGGATTCTACGAGCAGTACTTC CASSLSQRGTSGFYEQYF
TRBJ1-6 . many TRBV20-1 TGCAGTGCTACCCCGACAGGACAAGGGGATTCACCCCTCCACTTT CSATPTGQGDSPLHF
TRBJ1-4 . . TRBV10-3 TGTGCCATCAGCCAAATGGGGAGGGAAGCGAATGAAAAACTGTTTTTT CAISQMGREANEKLFF
TRBJ1-2 . many TRBV12-3/TRBV12-4 TGTGCCAGCAGCGTAGGTCCCTATGGCTACACCTTC CASSVGPYGYTF
TRBJ1-1 TRBD1 . TRBV24-1 TGTGCCAGCACTCCACGCCGGCAGGGGGGCACTGAAGCTTTCTTT CASTPRRQGGTEAFF
TRBJ1-5 . . TRBV9 TGTGCCAGCAGCGGTGAGGATCAGCCCCAGCATTTT CASSGEDQPQHF
TRBJ2-5 . . TRBV10-2 TGCGCCAGCAGTGAAGGGGTTCAAGAGACCCAGTACTTC CASSEGVQETQYF
TRBJ1-3 TRBD1 . TRBV9 TGTGCCAGCAGTCGACAGGGAGGCCCTGGAAACACCATATATTTT CASSRQGGPGNTIYF
TRBJ2-6 . . TRBV7-1 TGTGCCAGCAGTACGACAGGTTTGGCGTCCTCTGGGGCCAACGTCCTGACTTTC CASSTTGLASSGANVLTF
TRBJ1-5 . . TRBV24-1 TGTGCCGCGATAAGCAATCAGCCCCAGCATTTT CAAISNQPQHF
TRBJ1-1 . many TRBV11-2 TGTGCCAGCAGCTTAAGTCTGGGCATTGAAGCTTTCTTT CASSLSLGIEAFF
TRBJ1-6 . once TRBV20-1 TGCAGTGCTGCAAACGCAGCAAATAATTCACCCCTCCACTTT CSAANAANNSPLHF
TRBJ1-1 TRBD1 . TRBV7-9 TGTGCCAGCAGCCCGAAAGGGGGGGGACAGGGCACTGAAGCTTTCTTT CASSPKGGGQGTEAFF
TRBJ2-7 . . TRBV5-5 TGCGCCAGCAGCTTGAACAGGGTTGTCTCCTACGAGCAGTACTTC CASSLNRVVSYEQYF
TRBJ1-2 . . TRBV10-3 TGTGCCAGCAAATTGAGGACAGCTAACTATGGCTACACCTTC CASKLRTANYGYTF
TRBJ2-5 . . TRBV7-3 TGTGCCAGCAGCCGACCGCCGCAGTACTTC CASSRPPQYF
TRBJ1-1 . many TRBV7-2 TGTGCCAGCAGCTTGGTCGGCGTTAACACTGAAGCTTTCTTT CASSLVGVNTEAFF
TRBJ1-2 . . TRBV14 TGTGCCAGCAGCCAAGAAGGATTAAGGGACAACCCACATAACTATGGCTACACCTTC CASSQEGLRDNPHNYGYTF
TRBJ1-4 . . TRBV2 TGTGCCAGCCACCCCCTAAGCGCCCAACGCCCATTT CASHPLSAQRPF
TRBJ1-1 . few TRBV24-1 TGTGCCACCAGTAATTTCAGGGATGGTATCACTGAAGCTTTCTTT CATSNFRDGITEAFF
TRBJ2-7 TRBD1 many TRBV20-1 TGCAGTGCTAGAGATGGTACACCAGGGGGTTCGTACGAGCAGTACTTC CSARDGTPGGSYEQYF
TRBJ1-6 . many TRBV2 TGTGCCAGCAGTCTGACGGGGGGGGGAGATTCACCCCTCCACTTT CASSLTGGGDSPLHF
TRBJ1-1 TRBD1 . TRBV11-2 TGTGCCAGCAGAAAGGGACAGGTAAACACTGAAGCTTTCTTT CASRKGQVNTEAFF
TRBJ1-3 TRBD1 many TRBV7-6 TGTGCCAGCAGCTCGAGACAGGGCACTGGAAACACCATATATTTT CASSSRQGTGNTIYF
TRBJ1-2 TRBD1 . TRBV10-3 TGTGCCATCAACTCCGCCGGGACAGCGACTAACTATGGCTACACCTTC CAINSAGTATNYGYTF
TRBJ1-1 TRBD1 . TRBV20-1 TGCAGTGCCCCGGGACAGATTGAAGCTTTCTTT CSAPGQIEAFF
TRBJ1-1 TRBD1 few TRBV7-2 TGTGCCAGCCAGGACAGGGCGAACACTGAAGCTTTCTTT CASQDRANTEAFF
TRBJ1-4 TRBD1 . TRBV7-8 TGTGCCAGCAGCCCGACCGGGACAGGGGATGAAAAACTGTTTTTT CASSPTGTGDEKLFF
TRBJ1-6 . few TRBV10-2 TGCGCCAGCAGTGAGTTTGGGCCAAGCTCCTATAATTCACCCCTCCACTTT CASSEFGPSSYNSPLHF
TRBJ1-5 . . TRBV19 TGTGCCAGTAGTATACCCCAGGGAGGCTATCAGCCCCAGCATTTT CASSIPQGGYQPQHF
TRBJ2-6 . . TRBV11-2 TGTGCCAGCAGCTTACTTGGGCTCTGGGCCAACGTCCTGACTTTC CASSLLGLWANVLTF
TRBJ1-5 . . TRBV27 TGTGCCAGCAGTTTTGGCAGGGATCAAGCCCAGCATTTT CASSFGRDQAQHF
TRBJ2-5 . . TRBV6-6 TGTGCCAGCAGCCAAGTCCCCCCTGCGACGGAGACCCAGTACTTC CASSQVPPATETQYF
TRBJ1-1 . many TRBV12-3/TRBV12-4 TGTGCCAGCAACTACGTCCAGAACACTGAAGCTTTCTTT CASNYVQNTEAFF
TRBJ1-5 . . TRBV2 TGTGCCAGCAGCCAATCCGGACAGACTAGCAATCAGCCCCAGCATTTT CASSQSGQTSNQPQHF